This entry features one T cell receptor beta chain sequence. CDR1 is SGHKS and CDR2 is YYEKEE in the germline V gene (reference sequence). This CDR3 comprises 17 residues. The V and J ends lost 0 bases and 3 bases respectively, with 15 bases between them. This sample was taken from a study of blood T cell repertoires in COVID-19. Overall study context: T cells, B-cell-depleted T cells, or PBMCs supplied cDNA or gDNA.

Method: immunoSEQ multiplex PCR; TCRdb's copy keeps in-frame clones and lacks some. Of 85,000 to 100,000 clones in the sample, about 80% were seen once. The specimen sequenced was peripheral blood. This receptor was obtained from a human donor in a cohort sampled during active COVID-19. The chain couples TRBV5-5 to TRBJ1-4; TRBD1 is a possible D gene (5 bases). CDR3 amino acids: CASSLDLYGAANEKLFF. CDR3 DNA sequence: TGTGCCAGCAGCTTGGACCTTTATGGGGCGGCTAATGAAAAACTGTTTTTT.